The 32 T cell receptor beta chains given below trace back to one sample, sequenced in a study of control samples from healthy donors and cancer patients. Sequencing used immunoSEQ multiplex PCR; TCRdb keeps in-frame clones, though not all of them. The repertoire holds almost 90,000 clones, with more than 75% as singletons. What was sequenced was blood. These TCRs come from a woman aged 40 to 55 in good health.

J is TRBJ2-2 and V is TRBV7-7; D remains ambiguous. The CDR3 has 13 amino acids. Germline V lookup: CDR1 SSHAT, CDR2 FNYEAQ (reference sequence). The germline V and J ends were trimmed by 5 bases and 3 bases, with 7 bases remaining between them. The CDR3 reads CASSTDHTGELFF. In nucleotides, the CDR3 is TGTGCCAGCAGCACCGACCACACCGGGGAGCTGTTTTTT. Combining the CDR3 with reference TRBV7-7 and TRBJ2-2 gives the whole variable domain GAGVSQSPRYKVTKRGQDVTLRCDPISSHATLYWYQQALGQGPEFLTYFNYEAQPDKSGLPSDRFSAERPEGSISTLTIQRTEQRDSAMYRCASSTDHTGELFFGEGSRLTVL.

The chain combines TRBV11-3 with TRBJ2-2, with TRBD1 identical over 10 bases. Germline V gives CDR1 SGHNT, CDR2 YENEEA. The CDR3 length is 15 residues. The trim removed 3 bases at V and 3 bases at J, leaving 1 base unmatched. The CDR3 here is CASSFGTGDTGELFF. The CDR3 DNA sequence: TGTGCCAGCAGCTTCGGGACAGGGGACACCGGGGAGCTGTTTTTT.

The chain recombines TRBV5-1 with TRBJ2-1; perhaps D is TRBD1 or TRBD2 (6 bases each). The CDR3 totals 16 residues. V gave up 3 bases and J gave up 7 bases, with 20 bases separating them. Germline V gene data show CDR1 as SGHRS and CDR2 as YFSETQ. The CDR3 loop is CASSWLGGGGGNEQFF. CDR3 DNA: TGCGCCAGCAGCTGGCTTGGAGGGGGAGGTGGGAATGAGCAGTTCTTC.

The rearrangement uses TRBV5-1 and TRBJ2-1; D is possibly TRBD1 or TRBD2 (8 bases each). There are 14 residues in the CDR3. The V gene lost 4 bases and the J gene lost 10 bases, with 18 bases spanning the gap. Germline CDR1 SGHRS, CDR2 YFSETQ. CDR3 sequence reads: CASSTGQGGREQFF. CDR3 DNA sequence: TGCGCCAGCAGCACCGGACAGGGCGGGAGGGAGCAGTTCTTC.

V usage is TRBV19 and J usage is TRBJ1-5; D is possibly TRBD1 (5 bases). This CDR3 is built from 16 residues. Looked up from germline, CDR1 is LNHDA and CDR2 is SQIVND (reference sequence). V lost 5 bases and J 4 bases, leaving 18 bases between the germline ends. The CDR3 bases are TGTGCCAGTAGTCCTCGTTTGGGGCTTGGAAATCAGCCCCAGCATTTT. Amino acids: CASSPRLGLGNQPQHF.

This clone was observed once. J is TRBJ2-1 and V is TRBV4-1; the match to TRBD2 covers 8 bases. J gave up 3 bases and V 3 bases, and 1 base lay outside the gene matches. The CDR3 runs 14 residues. The germline V gene has CDR1 MGHRA and CDR2 YSYEKL. The CDR3 sequence is CASSQAGGYNEQFF. The DNA for the CDR3 is TGCGCCAGCAGCCAGGCGGGGGGCTACAATGAGCAGTTCTTC.

This chain joins TRBV19 and TRBJ1-5; TRBD1 aligns across 8 bases. The CDR3 runs 14 residues. In germline, CDR1 is LNHDA, CDR2 SQIVND (reference sequence). The junction had 5 bases not matched to a gene; V was cut back by 5 bases and J by 5 bases. In nucleotides, the CDR3 is TGTGCCAGTAGTTTCGGACAGGGCGATCAGCCCCAGCATTTT. This gives the protein CASSFGQGDQPQHF.

This clone came up once. The V gene is TRBV5-1, the J gene TRBJ1-1; 10 positions match TRBD1. Germline assignment: CDR1 SGHRS and CDR2 YFSETQ. With V trimmed by 4 bases and J by 4 bases, 4 bases remained unmatched. This CDR3 contains 14 residues. The CDR3 sequence: CASSSGQGVTEAFF. In nucleotides, the CDR3 is TGCGCCAGCAGCAGTGGACAGGGGGTCACTGAAGCTTTCTTT.

The chain uses TRBV3-1 (or the pseudogene TRBV3-2) and TRBJ2-3, with D unclear. With 4 bases removed from V and 3 bases from J, the gap between germline ends came to 8 bases. The CDR3 contains 13 residues. Germline V CDR1 and CDR2: LGHDT, YNNKEL (reference sequence). The CDR3: CASSREGTDTQYF. CDR3 in DNA: TGTGCCAGCAGCCGAGAAGGGACAGATACGCAGTATTTT.

This clone occurred a few times. V and J are TRBV7-2 and TRBJ1-5; 9 bases line up with TRBD1. Germline CDR1 is SGHTA and CDR2 is FQGNSA. The CDR3 loop spans 15 amino acids. The V and J ends lost 5 bases and 4 bases, in that order; junction bases with no gene match: 6. The CDR3 here is CASSITGGWNQPQHF. CDR3 nucleotide sequence: TGTGCCAGCAGCATAACAGGGGGCTGGAATCAGCCCCAGCATTTT.

This chain uses TRBV14 with TRBJ2-7; D might be TRBD1 (5 bases). CDR1 SGHDN and CDR2 FVKESK come from the germline V gene. The V and J ends lost 4 bases and 1 base respectively, with 8 bases between them. The CDR3 extends over 13 amino acids. The CDR3 is CASSRQYSYEQYF. CDR3 nucleotide sequence: TGTGCCAGCAGCCGACAGTATTCCTACGAGCAGTACTTC.

The gene calls are TRBV19 and TRBJ2-5; perhaps TRBD1 as D (6 bases). Trimming pared 4 bases from V and 3 bases from J, leaving 6 bases between. Germline lookup yields CDR1 LNHDA and CDR2 SQIVND (reference sequence). This CDR3 is 12 amino acids long. In DNA, the CDR3 is TGTGCCAGTAGTACAGGGGAAGAGACCCAGTACTTC. Translation: CASSTGEETQYF.

The sample holds one count of this clone. The genes are TRBV4-3 and TRBJ2-5; D is possibly TRBD2 (5 bases). The CDR3 runs to 15 residues. Germline V gene lookup returns CDR1 LGHNA and CDR2 YSLEER. V was trimmed by 0 bases and J by 3 bases, leaving 11 bases between them. CDR3 nucleotides: TGCGCCAGCAGCCAAGAGATAAGGAGGAAAGAGACCCAGTACTTC. Its protein is CASSQEIRRKETQYF.

The rearrangement links TRBV6-5 to TRBJ1-1; D might be TRBD1 (6 bases). The ends were cut back, 7 bases at V and 4 bases at J, with 16 bases in the middle. The CDR3 is 14 residues long. Germline V gene data show CDR1 as MNHEY and CDR2 as SVGAGI. CDR3 DNA: TGTGCCAGCACACCCCGGGGAGGGGGCACTGAAGCTTTCTTT. It yields the protein CASTPRGGGTEAFF.

The genes are TRBV6-2 or TRBV6-3 and TRBJ2-5; no firm D call. The CDR3 is 14 amino acids. Trimming stripped 0 bases from V and 7 bases from J, with 12 bases between. Looked up from germline, CDR1 is MNHEY and CDR2 is SVGEGT. The CDR3 DNA is TGTGCCAGCAGTTACTCGGCCGGGCCCGCGACCCAGTACTTC. This codes for CASSYSAGPATQYF.

This clone was detected only once. The chain has TRBV30 and TRBJ2-3, with D perhaps TRBD1 (5 bases). Per the germline V gene, CDR1 is GTSNPN and CDR2 is SVGIG (reference sequence). The CDR3 contains 14 residues. V gave up 1 base and J gave up 0 bases, with 8 bases separating them. This CDR3 is CAWSATVSTDTQYF. CDR3 sequence (DNA): TGTGCCTGGAGTGCGACAGTTAGCACAGATACGCAGTATTTT.

CDR3 nucleotides: TGTGCCACCAGCAGCGGGAGGGGGAGGGATTCACCCCTCCACTTT. This sequence encodes CATSSGRGRDSPLHF. The J gene is TRBJ1-6, the V gene TRBV15; perhaps TRBD1 as D (6 bases). There are 15 residues in the CDR3. Between the trimmed V and J ends, which lost 3 bases and 8 bases, there was a span of 14 bases. Germline-derived CDR1 and CDR2 are LNHNV and YYDKDF (reference sequence).

The J gene is TRBJ2-1, the V gene TRBV7-2, with TRBD2 matching 16 bases. The germline CDR1 and CDR2 sequences are SGHTA and FQGNSA. This CDR3 is 15 amino acids long. Germline trimming cut 5 bases from V and 10 bases from J; bases unmatched to any gene: 5. CDR3 protein: CASSPGLAGGVEQFF. The CDR3 DNA reads as TGTGCCAGCAGCCCGGGACTAGCGGGGGGGGTGGAGCAGTTCTTC.

The chain joins TRBV18 to TRBJ2-3; 8 bases line up with TRBD1. With 1 base clipped from V and 4 bases from J, the junction kept 4 bases outside the gene matches. Germline CDR1 KGHSH, CDR2 LQKENI. The CDR3 is 15 residues long. Written as DNA, the CDR3 is TGTGCCAGCTCACCACGGCAGGGGGCTGCAGATACGCAGTATTTT. It translates to CASSPRQGAADTQYF.

This chain joins TRBV9 and TRBJ2-1; TRBD1 matches 7 bases. Looked up from germline, CDR1 is SGDLS and CDR2 is YYNGEE. V trimming: 0 bases; J trimming: 4 bases; junction bases outside the gene matches: 4. This CDR3 comprises 15 residues. This CDR3 reads CASSVDGTEYNEQFF. CDR3 sequence (DNA): TGTGCCAGCAGCGTAGACGGGACAGAGTACAATGAGCAGTTCTTC.

CDR3 region: CASSSWGQGEAFF. CDR3 DNA sequence: TGTGCCAGCAGTTCCTGGGGTCAGGGGGAAGCTTTCTTT. The chain combines TRBV6-5 with TRBJ1-1, with D maybe TRBD1 (6 bases). The germline CDR1 and CDR2 sequences are MNHEY and SVGAGI. This CDR3 has 13 residues. V was clipped by 4 bases and J by 8 bases, with 14 bases between them.

The chain employs TRBV5-1 and TRBJ2-1; perhaps TRBD2 as D (5 bases). The germline V and J ends were trimmed by 6 bases and 9 bases, with 16 bases remaining between them. Looked up from germline, CDR1 is SGHRS and CDR2 is YFSETQ. This CDR3 spans 13 amino acids. The CDR3 here is CASTLPEGLEQFF. CDR3 bases: TGCGCCAGCACCCTCCCCGAGGGTCTTGAGCAGTTCTTC.

The rearrangement links TRBV5-1 to TRBJ2-3; D is possibly TRBD1 or TRBD2 (5 bases each). The germline V gene encodes CDR1 SGHRS and CDR2 YFSETQ. V lost 2 bases, J lost 7 bases, and 17 bases lay in between. The CDR3 loop spans 15 amino acids. CDR3 DNA: TGCGCCAGCAGCTTCCAGGGAGTCTCTTCAAATACGCAGTATTTT. This codes for CASSFQGVSSNTQYF.

This chain connects TRBV30 to TRBJ1-4; TRBD1 matches 7 bases. Looked up from germline, CDR1 is GTSNPN and CDR2 is SVGIG (reference sequence). V dropped 5 bases and J dropped 6; count of bases not matched to a gene: 15. The CDR3 is 16 residues long. In nucleotides, the CDR3 is TGTGCCTGGGGTGCCGGGACAGCACTTCAAGATGAAAAACTGTTTTTT. This encodes CAWGAGTALQDEKLFF.

This clone was recorded a few times. The chain has TRBV5-6 and TRBJ1-2; 9 bases match TRBD1. CDR1 SGHDT and CDR2 YYEEEE come from the germline V gene. Unmatched junction bases numbered 7, after V lost 4 bases and J lost 0 bases. The CDR3 length is 16 residues. DNA for the CDR3: TGTGCCAGCAGCGGGGACAGGGACCCCTCTAACTATGGCTACACCTTC. It specifies CASSGDRDPSNYGYTF.

The chain is built from TRBV30 and TRBJ1-1; a weak D match, TRBD1 (5 bases). Trimming removed 3 bases at V and 8 bases at J, with 16 bases between. Germline V gene data show CDR1 as GTSNPN and CDR2 as SVGIG (reference sequence). There are 13 residues in the CDR3. CDR3 in DNA: TGTGCCTGGAGCGTTCTGACAGTCTCCGAAGCTTTCTTT. Amino acid sequence: CAWSVLTVSEAFF.

The chain joins TRBV4-3 to TRBJ2-2; 8 bases line up with TRBD1. J was trimmed by 1 base and V by 2 bases; bases with no gene match: 6. The CDR3 extends over 17 amino acids. In germline, CDR1 is LGHNA, CDR2 YSLEER. The CDR3, as DNA: TGCGCCAGCAGCCAATACTTAACAGGGGGGAACACCGGGGAGCTGTTTTTT. It encodes CASSQYLTGGNTGELFF.

This chain joins TRBV11-3 and TRBJ1-5; D ambiguous. The CDR3 spans 16 residues. Deletions cut 1 base from V and 6 bases from J, with 16 bases between. Germline V CDR1 and CDR2: SGHNT, YENEEA. The CDR3 nucleotides read TGTGCCAGCAGCTTAGCTCCGCGCATGTTTAGTCAGCCCCAGCATTTT. It is translated as CASSLAPRMFSQPQHF.

The chain combines TRBV19 with TRBJ2-2; D assignment may be TRBD1 or TRBD2 (5 bases each). Germline V lookup: CDR1 LNHDA, CDR2 SQIVND (reference sequence). There are 13 residues in the CDR3. V was cut by 3 bases and J by 9 bases, with 11 bases left in between. The CDR3 DNA sequence: TGTGCCAGTAGTATGGGGGAGAGGCGGGAGCTGTTTTTT. Amino acids: CASSMGERRELFF.

V usage is TRBV6-5 and J usage is TRBJ2-5; TRBD2 is a possible D gene (7 bases). Germline-derived CDR1 and CDR2 are MNHEY and SVGAGI. The CDR3 consists of 15 residues. V was clipped by 6 bases and J by 1 base, with 15 bases between them. The CDR3 region has the DNA TGTGCCAGCAGGTTGGGGGGGGCCCTCCAAGAGACCCAGTACTTC. This gives the protein CASRLGGALQETQYF.

This clone appeared once. The chain recombines TRBV18 with TRBJ2-2, with D unclear. Trimming took 0 bases from V and 5 from J, leaving 13 bases between them. Germline loops: CDR1 KGHSH, CDR2 LQKENI. The CDR3 runs 16 residues. The CDR3, as DNA: TGTGCCAGCTCACCACCCGGCGGAACAAAGACCGGGGAGCTGTTTTTT. Residues: CASSPPGGTKTGELFF.

The chain combines TRBV27 with TRBJ1-5, with 9 positions matching TRBD1. This CDR3 comprises 15 residues. Germline V lookup: CDR1 MNHEY, CDR2 SMNVEV (reference sequence). CDR3 nucleotide sequence: TGTGCTACTAGGCCGGGACAGGGTCCCAATCAGCCCCAGCATTTT. Amino acids: CATRPGQGPNQPQHF.